These T cell receptor beta chains were read from a single sample in a study of OX40 agonist ivuxolimab in advanced cancers. Clones were read by immunoSEQ multiplex PCR, and TCRdb kept only the in-frame ones, dropping some. The table shows about 40,000 clones, with roughly nine tenths occurring only once. The source material was CD4+ or CD8+ T cells sorted from blood, sampled in a trial of the OX40 agonist ivuxolimab. The receptors here all came from an adult with an advanced solid tumor such as melanoma, head and neck, liver or kidney cancer. CDR3s leave out the opening cysteine and the closing phenylalanine or tryptophan. Each record gives: V gene, J gene, CDR3 protein.

v_call: TRBV27
j_call: TRBJ1-5
cdr3_aa: ASSNRQERGNQPQH

v_call: TRBV5-1
j_call: TRBJ1-3
cdr3_aa: ASSYHATDRSSGNTIY

v_call: TRBV9
j_call: TRBJ1-2
cdr3_aa: ASSVDYRDGYT

v_call: TRBV13
j_call: TRBJ1-1
cdr3_aa: ASSYARTGKTEAF

v_call: TRBV4-3
j_call: TRBJ2-1
cdr3_aa: ASSQLGLSNEQF

v_call: TRBV19
j_call: TRBJ1-1
cdr3_aa: ASSIVNQGPMNTEAF

v_call: TRBV4-3
j_call: TRBJ2-7
cdr3_aa: ASSQDLLTPNQY

v_call: TRBV7-2
j_call: TRBJ2-5
cdr3_aa: ASSLVWETQY

v_call: TRBV4-3
j_call: TRBJ2-3
cdr3_aa: ASSPGTSGSSTDTQY

v_call: TRBV4-1
j_call: TRBJ1-1
cdr3_aa: ASSQVRAKAF

v_call: TRBV5-5
j_call: TRBJ2-1
cdr3_aa: ASSLEGNEQF

v_call: TRBV7-3
j_call: TRBJ2-2
cdr3_aa: ASSPGGTGELF

v_call: TRBV4-1
j_call: TRBJ2-1
cdr3_aa: ASSPEGGVRGEQF

v_call: TRBV5-6
j_call: TRBJ1-1
cdr3_aa: ASSSSAGPEAF

v_call: TRBV9
j_call: TRBJ2-5
cdr3_aa: ASSALGVAYQETQY

v_call: TRBV23-1
j_call: TRBJ1-2
cdr3_aa: ASSQSRGLSYGYT

v_call: TRBV7-8
j_call: TRBJ1-1
cdr3_aa: ASSLLAGNTEAF

v_call: TRBV7-3
j_call: TRBJ2-2
cdr3_aa: ASSPTRGAAGELF

v_call: TRBV11-2
j_call: TRBJ2-3
cdr3_aa: ASTLTDTQY

v_call: TRBV28
j_call: TRBJ1-1
cdr3_aa: ASSGVMNTEAF

v_call: TRBV7-9
j_call: TRBJ2-4
cdr3_aa: ASSQAEDQY

v_call: TRBV6-1
j_call: TRBJ2-3
cdr3_aa: ASSLGDSYTDTQY

v_call: TRBV28
j_call: TRBJ1-1
cdr3_aa: ASSLWTEMNTEAF

v_call: TRBV7-8
j_call: TRBJ1-1
cdr3_aa: ASSLGDGYHRGAF

v_call: TRBV6-6
j_call: TRBJ1-1
cdr3_aa: ASSPPDPMNTEAF

v_call: TRBV5-6
j_call: TRBJ2-7
cdr3_aa: ASSLGASYEQY

v_call: TRBV5-8
j_call: TRBJ1-2
cdr3_aa: ASSLSENYGYT

v_call: TRBV6-5
j_call: TRBJ1-4
cdr3_aa: ASSSSSNELF

v_call: TRBV7-3
j_call: TRBJ2-1
cdr3_aa: ASSLGWGADEQF

v_call: TRBV7-8
j_call: TRBJ2-3
cdr3_aa: ASSPGQGAYRAQY

v_call: TRBV10-3
j_call: TRBJ1-4
cdr3_aa: AISEARDSSDEKLF

v_call: TRBV4-1
j_call: TRBJ1-5
cdr3_aa: ASSYSPRRLQPQH

v_call: TRBV9
j_call: TRBJ2-7
cdr3_aa: ASSVGSLSYEQY

v_call: TRBV9
j_call: TRBJ2-1
cdr3_aa: ASKGSDEQF

v_call: TRBV27
j_call: TRBJ2-2
cdr3_aa: ASTVGPLITGELF

v_call: TRBV13
j_call: TRBJ2-3
cdr3_aa: ASSLGAGDTQY

v_call: TRBV29-1
j_call: .
cdr3_aa: SVNPGTGGHEQY

v_call: TRBV10-2
j_call: TRBJ2-7
cdr3_aa: ASKGGTGVAEQY

v_call: TRBV15
j_call: TRBJ2-1
cdr3_aa: ATSISRDRVYNEQF

v_call: TRBV7-2
j_call: TRBJ2-5
cdr3_aa: ASSLAGTGGETQY

v_call: TRBV6-1
j_call: TRBJ2-1
cdr3_aa: ASSDWSSYNEQF

v_call: TRBV20-1
j_call: TRBJ2-7
cdr3_aa: SPLQDSEQY

v_call: TRBV4-1
j_call: TRBJ1-6
cdr3_aa: ASSQEGQPSWPLH

v_call: TRBV6-5
j_call: TRBJ1-1
cdr3_aa: ASGTGQEAF

v_call: TRBV6-5
j_call: TRBJ2-1
cdr3_aa: ASSSPESGDYNEQF

v_call: TRBV5-1
j_call: TRBJ2-7
cdr3_aa: ASSLESGIIAYEQY

v_call: TRBV6-1
j_call: TRBJ1-3
cdr3_aa: ASSEARTGRQGNTIY

v_call: TRBV6-6
j_call: TRBJ1-1
cdr3_aa: ASSYMAPRARAF

v_call: TRBV6-6
j_call: TRBJ1-4
cdr3_aa: ASSYFGDGDEKLF

v_call: TRBV4-2
j_call: TRBJ2-1
cdr3_aa: ASSLQDVLAGEDYNEQF

v_call: TRBV7-8
j_call: TRBJ1-6
cdr3_aa: ASSYGQGGSPLH

v_call: TRBV2
j_call: TRBJ1-1
cdr3_aa: ARLQVQAEAF

v_call: TRBV5-6
j_call: TRBJ2-7
cdr3_aa: ASSPSRDRGVYSYEQY

v_call: TRBV9
j_call: TRBJ2-3
cdr3_aa: ASSPSGGAPDTQY

v_call: TRBV27
j_call: TRBJ1-2
cdr3_aa: ASRTGLGYT

v_call: TRBV5-1
j_call: TRBJ1-1
cdr3_aa: ASSLGTEAF

v_call: TRBV6-5
j_call: TRBJ1-1
cdr3_aa: ASSQGSGTEAF